This TCR beta chain was observed in a study of shared clonotypes between healthy human individuals. Some clones are missing from TCRdb's copy, which holds only in-frame ones; the method was immunoSEQ multiplex PCR. The data contain around 2,000,000 clones, 93% of them singletons. Naivety among CD8 cells was defined by CD45RO negativity and positive CCR7 selection, thereby excluding terminally differentiated effector memory CD45RA+ cells. The V end was cut by 3 bases, the J end by 5 bases, with 10 bases between. Germline V gene lookup returns CDR1 SEHNR and CDR2 FQNEAQ (reference sequence). This CDR3 spans 13 amino acids.

Sequenced sample: naive CD8+ T cells from PBMCs. The rearrangement links TRBV7-9 to TRBJ1-2; D is undetermined. This TCR was recovered from a man aged 18 to 29 in good health. Some clones in this sample may be carry-over from other donors' samples. CDR3 bases: TGTGCCAGCAGCTTCGTAGAATTTTATGGCTACACCTTC. Amino acids: CASSFVEFYGYTF. Complete variable domain (other parts from reference TRBV7-9 and TRBJ1-2): DTGVSQNPRHKITKRGQNVTFRCDPISEHNRLYWYRQTLGQGPEFLTYFQNEAQLEKSRLLSDRFSAERPKGSFSTLEIQRTEQGDSAMYLCASSFVEFYGYTFGSGTRLTVV.